This TCR beta chain was captured in a study of cytomegalovirus exposure and HLA in healthy donors. The PCR made use of 60 Vbeta and 13 Jbeta primers. The method was immunoSEQ multiplex PCR; TCRdb's version includes in-frame clones alone and lacks a portion of them. This listing includes around 210,000 clones. As for this clone: Its target is not known.

This cohort consisted of healthy bone marrow donors. CDR1 and CDR2 from the germline V gene are SGDLS and YYNGEE. This CDR3 is 14 amino acids long. The V and J ends lost 5 bases and 7 bases respectively, with 15 bases between them. Notes on the study in general: Prior analysis indicated that the majority of TCR beta V segments exhibited productivity approximately 90% or approximately 30% of the time. TRBV6-2, TRBV6-3 and other indistinguishable V segments were excluded. The CMV antigen specificity of a few CMV-associated chains was confirmed through in vitro analysis.

The clonotype originates from a woman aged 30 to 39 in good health and CMV-seropositive. The chain links TRBV9 to TRBJ2-2; possibly TRBD2 for D (5 bases). Sequencing was carried out using PBMCs. The CDR3 protein is CASRGQASGGELFF. In nucleotides, the CDR3 is TGTGCCAGCAGAGGGCAAGCAAGCGGCGGGGAGCTGTTTTTT.